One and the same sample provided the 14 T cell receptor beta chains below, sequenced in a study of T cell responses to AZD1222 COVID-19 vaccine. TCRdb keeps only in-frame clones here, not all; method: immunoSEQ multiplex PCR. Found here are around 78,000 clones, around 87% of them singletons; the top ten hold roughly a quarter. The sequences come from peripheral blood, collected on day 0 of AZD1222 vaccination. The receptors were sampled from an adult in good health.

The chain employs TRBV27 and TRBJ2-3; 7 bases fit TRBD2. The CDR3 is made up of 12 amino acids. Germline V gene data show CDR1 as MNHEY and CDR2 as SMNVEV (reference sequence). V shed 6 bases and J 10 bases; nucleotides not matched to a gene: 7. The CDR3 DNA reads TGTGCCAGCAGCCCCCGGGGGGTCCCGCAGTATTTT. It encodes CASSPRGVPQYF.

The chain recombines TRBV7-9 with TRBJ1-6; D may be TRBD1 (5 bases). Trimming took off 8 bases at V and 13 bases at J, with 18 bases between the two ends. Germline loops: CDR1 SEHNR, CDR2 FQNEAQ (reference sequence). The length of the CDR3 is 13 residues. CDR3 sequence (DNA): TGTGCCAGCCGCGCAACGGGGCTGGGGCCCCTCCACTTT. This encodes CASRATGLGPLHF.

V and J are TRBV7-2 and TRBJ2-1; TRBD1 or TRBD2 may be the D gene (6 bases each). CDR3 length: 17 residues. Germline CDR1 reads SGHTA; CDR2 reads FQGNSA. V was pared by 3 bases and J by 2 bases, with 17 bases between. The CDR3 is CASSFTGGGITYNEQFF. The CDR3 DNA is TGTGCCAGCAGCTTTACCGGGGGCGGGATCACCTACAATGAGCAGTTCTTC.

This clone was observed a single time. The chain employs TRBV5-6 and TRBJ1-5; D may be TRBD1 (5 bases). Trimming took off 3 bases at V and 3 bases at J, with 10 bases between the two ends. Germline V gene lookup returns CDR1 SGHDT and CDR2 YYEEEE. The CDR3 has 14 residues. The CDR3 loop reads CASSSLGPNQPQHF. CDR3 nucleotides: TGTGCCAGCAGCTCCCTGGGACCCAATCAGCCCCAGCATTTT.

The CDR3 bases are TGTGCCAGCAGCTTGGTTGGGACCGATTATGGCTACACCTTC. Its translation is CASSLVGTDYGYTF. This chain uses TRBV5-6 with TRBJ1-2, with D perhaps TRBD1 (5 bases). Germline CDR1 and CDR2: SGHDT and YYEEEE. This CDR3 has 14 amino acids. With 0 bases removed from V and 5 bases from J, the gap between germline ends came to 11 bases.

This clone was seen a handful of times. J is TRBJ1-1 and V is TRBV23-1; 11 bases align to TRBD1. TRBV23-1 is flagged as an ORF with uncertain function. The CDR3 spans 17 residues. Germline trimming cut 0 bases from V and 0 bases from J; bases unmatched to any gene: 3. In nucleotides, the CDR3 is TGCGCCAGCAGTCAATCGGGGACAGGGGGGGTGAACACTGAAGCTTTCTTT. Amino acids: CASSQSGTGGVNTEAFF.

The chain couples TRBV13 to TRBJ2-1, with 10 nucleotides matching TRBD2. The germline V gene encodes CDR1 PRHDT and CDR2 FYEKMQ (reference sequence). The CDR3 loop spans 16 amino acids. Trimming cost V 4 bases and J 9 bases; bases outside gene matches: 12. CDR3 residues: CASSSTRSGRVGEQFF. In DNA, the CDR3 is TGTGCCAGCAGCTCAACTAGGAGCGGGAGGGTCGGTGAGCAGTTCTTC.

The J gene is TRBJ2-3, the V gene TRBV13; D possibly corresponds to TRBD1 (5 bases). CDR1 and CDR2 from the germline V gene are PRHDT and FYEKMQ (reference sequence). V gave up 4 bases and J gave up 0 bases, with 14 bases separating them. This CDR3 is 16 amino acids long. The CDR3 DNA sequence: TGTGCCAGCAGCTACGGCAGGGATACTAGCACAGATACGCAGTATTTT. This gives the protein CASSYGRDTSTDTQYF.

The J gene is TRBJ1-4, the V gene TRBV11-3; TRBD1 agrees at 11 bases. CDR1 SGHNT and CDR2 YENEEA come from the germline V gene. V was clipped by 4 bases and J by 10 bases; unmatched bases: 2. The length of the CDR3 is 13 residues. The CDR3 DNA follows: TGTGCCAGCAGCTACGGGACAGGGGGAAAACTGTTTTTT. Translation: CASSYGTGGKLFF. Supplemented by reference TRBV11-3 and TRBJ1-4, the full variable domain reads EAGVVQSPRYKIIEKKQPVAFWCNPISGHNTLYWYLQNLGQGPELLIRYENEEAVDDSQLPKDRFSAERLKGVDSTLKIQPAELGDSAVYLCASSYGTGGKLFFGSGTQLSVL.

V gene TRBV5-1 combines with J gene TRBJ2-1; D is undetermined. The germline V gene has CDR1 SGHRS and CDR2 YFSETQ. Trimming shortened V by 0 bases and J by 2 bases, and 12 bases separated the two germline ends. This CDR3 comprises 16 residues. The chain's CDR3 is CASSLGPPSTYNEQFF. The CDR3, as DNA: TGCGCCAGCAGCTTGGGCCCCCCGAGTACCTACAATGAGCAGTTCTTC.

The DNA for the CDR3 is TGTGCCAGCAGGCGATCTAGAATTGGGTCCTACAATGAGCAGTTCTTC. Translated: CASRRSRIGSYNEQFF. This chain links TRBV6-6 with TRBJ2-1; D is unresolved. The V and J ends lost 6 bases and 1 base respectively, with 16 bases between them. Germline V gene data show CDR1 as MNHNY and CDR2 as SVGAGI (reference sequence). This CDR3 is 16 amino acids long.

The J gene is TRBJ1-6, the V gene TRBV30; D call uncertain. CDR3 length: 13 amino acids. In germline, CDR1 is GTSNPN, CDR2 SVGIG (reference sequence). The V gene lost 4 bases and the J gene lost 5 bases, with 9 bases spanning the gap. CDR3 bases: TGTGCCTGGACCCGCCGGGATAATTCACCCCTCCACTTT. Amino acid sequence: CAWTRRDNSPLHF.

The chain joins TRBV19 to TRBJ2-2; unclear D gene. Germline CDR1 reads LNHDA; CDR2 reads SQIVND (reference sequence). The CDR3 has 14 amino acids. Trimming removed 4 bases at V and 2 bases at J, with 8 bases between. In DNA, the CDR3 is TGTGCCAGTAGTAGCCAGACAAACACCGGGGAGCTGTTTTTT. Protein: CASSSQTNTGELFF.

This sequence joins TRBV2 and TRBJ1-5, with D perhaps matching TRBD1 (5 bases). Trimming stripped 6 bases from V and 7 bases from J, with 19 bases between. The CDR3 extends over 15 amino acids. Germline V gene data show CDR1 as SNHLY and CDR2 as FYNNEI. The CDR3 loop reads CASSEARPGIQPQHF. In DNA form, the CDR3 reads TGTGCCAGCAGCGAGGCGAGGCCAGGGATCCAGCCCCAGCATTTT.